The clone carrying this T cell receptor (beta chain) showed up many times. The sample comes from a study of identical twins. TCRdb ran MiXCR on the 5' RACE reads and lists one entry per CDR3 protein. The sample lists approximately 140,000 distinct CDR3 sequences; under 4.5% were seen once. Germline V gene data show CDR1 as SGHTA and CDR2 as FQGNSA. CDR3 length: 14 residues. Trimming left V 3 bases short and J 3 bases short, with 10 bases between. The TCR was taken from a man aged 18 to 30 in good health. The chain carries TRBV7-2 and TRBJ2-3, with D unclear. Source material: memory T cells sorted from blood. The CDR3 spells CASSFRIVTDTQYF. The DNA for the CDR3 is TGTGCCAGCAGCTTCCGTATTGTAACAGATACGCAGTATTTT.